Following are 29 T cell receptor beta chains from one sample sequenced in a study of T cells in Graves' hyperthyroidism and ophthalmopathy. Researchers amplified the TCR beta CDR3 regions from RNA transcripts. A first-round RT-PCR of the TCR CDR3 used the HTBI primer set. TCRdb processed the multiplex PCR reads anew with MiXCR; each CDR3 protein has one entry. This table holds nearly 750,000 distinct CDR3 sequences, around 40% found once. Sequencing used blood. These receptors came from a woman aged 40 to 50 with Graves' hyperthyroidism.

This clonotype was seen repeatedly, ten times or more. The rearrangement uses TRBV14 and TRBJ2-6; D remains unclear. The germline V gene has CDR1 SGHDN and CDR2 FVKESK. Trimming removed 3 bases from V and 1 base from J, with 4 bases in between. This CDR3 comprises 14 residues. CDR3 residues: CASSHSSGANVLTF. In DNA form, the CDR3 reads TGTGCCAGCAGCCATTCTTCTGGGGCCAACGTCCTGACTTTC.

The chain couples TRBV6-1 to TRBJ2-5, with D possibly matching TRBD1 (6 bases). This CDR3 region has 15 residues. Germline values: CDR1 MNHNS, CDR2 SASEGT. V lost 6 bases to trimming and J lost 5 bases, with 19 bases between them. DNA of the CDR3: TGTGCCAGCAGCGCCTCAGGGGATGGATCGGAGACCCAGTACTTC. Protein: CASSASGDGSETQYF.

J is TRBJ2-5 and V is TRBV20-1, with 13 bases aligning to TRBD2. Germline CDR1 DFQATT, CDR2 SNEGSKA (reference sequence). Germline trimming cut 2 bases from V and 5 bases from J; bases unmatched to any gene: 5. The CDR3 extends over 15 amino acids. The CDR3 is CSARSTSGGGETQYF. CDR3 coding DNA: TGCAGTGCTAGATCTACTAGCGGGGGGGGGGAGACCCAGTACTTC.

This clonotype has at least ten counts. The chain has TRBV7-9 and TRBJ1-2; D is ambiguous. CDR1 is SEHNR, CDR2 FQNEAQ, per germline (reference sequence). CDR3 length: 14 residues. Trimming cost V 1 base and J 3 bases, with 9 bases left between them. CDR3 DNA: TGTGCCAGCAGCTTAGGTCTGGCGGACTATGGCTACACCTTC. This translates into CASSLGLADYGYTF.

This clonotype was observed many times. V usage is TRBV7-2 and J usage is TRBJ1-4; D remains unclear. V lost 5 bases, J lost 7 bases, and 11 bases lay in between. Per the germline V gene, CDR1 is SGHTA and CDR2 is FQGNSA. The CDR3 is 13 amino acids. CDR3 region: CASSPKGFEKLFF. In DNA form, the CDR3 reads TGTGCCAGCAGCCCAAAAGGGTTTGAAAAACTGTTTTTT.

Many counts were recorded for this clonotype. The gene calls are TRBV5-1 and TRBJ2-7; 7 bases fit TRBD2. This CDR3 is built from 16 residues. Germline lookup yields CDR1 SGHRS and CDR2 YFSETQ. V was pared by 4 bases and J by 7 bases, with 17 bases of the junction left unmatched. DNA of the CDR3: TGCGCCAGCAGCAACGCATTAGCGGGCTCCTCTCGGGAGCAGTACTTC. Translating gives CASSNALAGSSREQYF.

The chain is built from TRBV2 and TRBJ1-1; D unclear. This CDR3 contains 15 residues. Germline lookup yields CDR1 SNHLY and CDR2 FYNNEI. V was clipped by 3 bases and J by 0 bases, with 11 bases between them. The CDR3 DNA reads as TGTGCCAGCAGTGATCCGGGCTTTTTGAACACTGAAGCTTTCTTT. This codes for CASSDPGFLNTEAFF.

The CDR3, as DNA: TGTGCCAGCAGACCTAGGACATCCTGCTCTGGAAACACCATATATTTT. It encodes CASRPRTSCSGNTIYF. The chain employs TRBV12-3 or TRBV12-4 and TRBJ1-3; perhaps TRBD1 as D (5 bases). The CDR3 is 16 residues long. V lost 6 bases to trimming and J lost 0 bases, with 15 bases between them.

J is TRBJ1-2 and V is TRBV2; TRBD1 agrees at 9 bases. Germline-derived CDR1 and CDR2 are SNHLY and FYNNEI. V shed 5 bases and J 0 bases; nucleotides not matched to a gene: 10. The CDR3 runs to 17 residues. In DNA form, the CDR3 reads TGTGCCAGCAGTTTATCTTCCGGGACAGGGACTAACTATGGCTACACCTTC. Translated: CASSLSSGTGTNYGYTF.

To note about this clonotype: With a much larger clone just one base away, this may be a read error. The rearrangement links TRBV9 to TRBJ2-5; the D gene could be TRBD1 or TRBD2 (6 bases each). The CDR3 sequence is 14 residues long. CDR1 and CDR2 (germline): SGDLS, YYNGEE. The CDR3 region is CAGSLKGSGAHKYF. The DNA for the CDR3 is TGTGCCGGCAGTTTAAAGGGTTCGGGGGCTCACAAGTACTTC.

This clonotype was observed at least ten times. V gene TRBV24-1 combines with J gene TRBJ2-7; D is perhaps TRBD1 (5 bases). This CDR3 is built from 13 residues. Germline CDR1 reads KGHDR; CDR2 reads SFDVKD. V was pared by 6 bases and J by 6 bases, with 14 bases between. The CDR3 loop is CATSTSGFGEQYF. The CDR3 DNA reads TGTGCCACCAGTACTTCAGGGTTCGGCGAGCAGTACTTC.

This sequence joins TRBV2 and TRBJ2-7; a possible D gene is TRBD2 (5 bases). Germline V lookup: CDR1 SNHLY, CDR2 FYNNEI. CDR3 size: 16 residues. V lost 5 bases to trimming and J lost 1 base, with 18 bases between them. The CDR3 bases are TGTGCCAGCAGTTCCCTAACGAGGGATGGGTCCTACGAGCAGTACTTC. Amino acid sequence: CASSSLTRDGSYEQYF.

The chain combines TRBV7-3 with TRBJ2-7, with D unclear. V gave up 5 bases and J gave up 7 bases, with 18 bases separating them. The CDR3 loop spans 14 amino acids. Germline V gene data show CDR1 as SGHTA and CDR2 as FQGTGA. The CDR3 sequence is CASSPPKADKEQYF. DNA for the CDR3: TGTGCCAGCAGCCCGCCTAAGGCCGACAAGGAGCAGTACTTC.

A few counts support this clonotype. The chain carries TRBV7-9 and TRBJ2-5; possibly TRBD2 for D (5 bases). Germline V gene data show CDR1 as SEHNR and CDR2 as FQNEAQ (reference sequence). CDR3 length equals 14 residues. Trimming shortened V by 7 bases and J by 5 bases, and 17 bases separated the two germline ends. CDR3 nucleotides: TGTGCCAGCACCCGCTCTAGCAAAGGGGAGACCCAGTACTTC. Translating it yields CASTRSSKGETQYF.

This clonotype was seen only a few times. This chain joins TRBV12-3 or TRBV12-4 and TRBJ2-2; a weak D match, TRBD2 (6 bases). The CDR3 is made up of 14 amino acids. V was clipped by 7 bases and J by 7 bases, with 16 bases between them. In nucleotides, the CDR3 is TGTGCCAGCATTACGGGAGAGTGGAACGGGGAGCTGTTTTTT. Protein product: CASITGEWNGELFF.

The chain joins TRBV20-1 to TRBJ1-5, with D uncertain. The CDR3 covers 16 residues. Trimming shortened V by 0 bases and J by 0 bases, and 12 bases separated the two germline ends. Germline CDR1 is DFQATT and CDR2 is SNEGSKA (reference sequence). CDR3 nucleotide sequence: TGCAGTGCTAGAGATATGGGTTTTTTTAGCAATCAGCCCCAGCATTTT. It translates to CSARDMGFFSNQPQHF.

The V gene is TRBV7-3, the J gene TRBJ1-5; D gene ambiguous. V shed 6 bases and J shed 2 bases, with 17 bases lying between them. This CDR3 contains 16 residues. Germline V gives CDR1 SGHTA, CDR2 FQGTGA. This CDR3 is CASSSPGRSRNQPQHF. The DNA for the CDR3 is TGTGCCAGCAGTTCCCCGGGGAGGTCGCGCAATCAGCCCCAGCATTTT.

This clonotype was detected ten times or more. The rearrangement uses TRBV29-1 and TRBJ1-2; 7 nucleotides line up with TRBD1. Per the germline V gene, CDR1 is SQVTM and CDR2 is ANQGSEA. This CDR3 is built from 13 residues. Losses at the gene ends were 7 bases for V and 3 bases for J; bases not matched to a gene: 8. The CDR3 is CSDTRGSYYGYTF. The CDR3 DNA sequence: TGCAGCGACACCAGGGGGAGTTACTATGGCTACACCTTC.

On this clonotype: Given a much more abundant clone one base away, this may be a read error. The conserved phenylalanine or tryptophan is not found at the CDR3 terminus, so this likely reflects a read error. The genes are TRBV20-1 and TRBJ2-7, with 8 bases identical to TRBD1. The V segment lost 3 bases and the J segment 2 bases; nucleotides outside the gene matches: 3. In germline, CDR1 is DFQATT, CDR2 SNEGSKA (reference sequence). The CDR3 runs to 13 residues. The CDR3 DNA reads as TGCAGTGCTAGGGAGGACAGGGCCTACGAGCAGTACTCC. Protein: CSAREDRAYEQYS.

The rearrangement links TRBV20-1 to TRBJ1-1; D is unresolved. V was trimmed by 3 bases and J by 5 bases, leaving 13 bases between them. The CDR3 extends over 13 amino acids. Germline CDR1 and CDR2: DFQATT and SNEGSKA (reference sequence). In DNA, the CDR3 is TGCAGTGCTAGGGGCCCGGGTGGAACTGAAGCTTTCTTT. Protein sequence: CSARGPGGTEAFF.

This clonotype appeared many times. The chain is built from TRBV29-1 and TRBJ1-1, with TRBD1 matching 10 bases. Germline V gene data show CDR1 as SQVTM and CDR2 as ANQGSEA. The V and J ends lost 7 bases and 3 bases, in that order; junction bases with no gene match: 14. This CDR3 has 16 residues. The CDR3 is CSAEDRDRGWDTEAFF. The CDR3 nucleotides read TGCAGCGCTGAGGACCGGGACAGGGGATGGGACACTGAAGCTTTCTTT.

The chain couples TRBV10-3 to TRBJ2-5, with 7 bases fitting TRBD2. Germline V gene data show CDR1 as ENHRY and CDR2 as SYGVKD. The junction had 13 bases not matched to a gene; V was cut back by 3 bases and J by 6 bases. This CDR3 region has 16 residues. In DNA form, the CDR3 reads TGTGCCATCAGTGACCGAGCGGGGAGACCGGTAAAGACCCAGTACTTC. Amino acid sequence: CAISDRAGRPVKTQYF.

The J gene is TRBJ1-3, the V gene TRBV20-1; TRBD1 aligns across 8 bases. V shed 6 bases, J shed 4 bases, and the junction held 11 bases outside the gene matches. The CDR3 has 15 residues. CDR1 is DFQATT and CDR2 is SNEGSKA in the germline V gene (reference sequence). The CDR3 is CSARTGLGDGNTIYF. CDR3 DNA sequence: TGCAGTGCGAGGACAGGGCTTGGCGACGGAAACACCATATATTTT.

This clonotype was seen only a few times. One end of the junction varies from germline; a read error may be responsible. CDR3 protein: CASRMTGDYEQYF. In nucleotides, the CDR3 is TGTGCCAGCAGGATGACAGGGGACTACGAGCAGTACTTC. The V call is TRBV5-1, the J call TRBJ2-7; 8 nucleotides match TRBD1. The CDR3 is 13 residues long. Germline lookup yields CDR1 SGHRS and CDR2 YFSETQ.

The rearrangement links TRBV29-1 to TRBJ1-2; D possibly corresponds to TRBD1 (6 bases). The CDR3 is made up of 13 amino acids. The germline V gene encodes CDR1 SQVTM and CDR2 ANQGSEA. Trimming pared 5 bases from V and 2 bases from J, leaving 12 bases between. CDR3 nucleotides: TGCAGCGTTACCGCAGGGGCAAACTATGGCTACACCTTC. Translated, it gives CSVTAGANYGYTF.

As for this clonotype: One junction end disagrees with the germline gene, perhaps due to a read error. The chain joins TRBV10-3 to TRBJ1-1; the match to TRBD1 covers 9 bases. Germline CDR1 is ENHRY and CDR2 is SYGVKD. The CDR3 covers 16 residues. This chain's CDR3 is CASSSRPGQGYTEAFF. For the CDR3, the DNA is TGTGCCAGCAGTTCCCGCCCGGGACAGGGATACACTGAAGCTTTCTTT.

The chain uses TRBV12-3 or TRBV12-4 and TRBJ1-2; no clear D. The ends were cut back, 3 bases at V and 2 bases at J, with 7 bases in the middle. The CDR3 loop spans 13 amino acids. The CDR3: CASSFKTNYGYTF. The CDR3 DNA reads as TGTGCCAGCAGTTTCAAGACGAACTATGGCTACACCTTC.

This clonotype was recorded many times. The chain uses TRBV7-9 and TRBJ2-7, with 10 positions matching TRBD1. V lost 6 bases to trimming and J lost 6 bases; unmatched junction nucleotides: 8. CDR3 length: 14 amino acids. Per germline, CDR1 SEHNR and CDR2 FQNEAQ (reference sequence). The CDR3 DNA follows: TGTGCCAGCAGACCTCCGGGACAGGGGAGCGAGCAGTACTTC. Encoded protein: CASRPPGQGSEQYF.

This clonotype has more than one count but fewer than ten. This chain joins TRBV12-3 or TRBV12-4 and TRBJ2-2; 8 nucleotides line up with TRBD1. With 3 bases clipped from V and 4 bases from J, the junction kept 7 bases outside the gene matches. The CDR3 totals 16 residues. The CDR3 sequence: CASSLSVDRATGELFF. CDR3 DNA: TGTGCCAGCAGTTTGTCAGTGGACAGGGCCACCGGGGAGCTGTTTTTT.